The sequence of this T cell receptor beta chain was determined in a study of PD-1 blockade in classical Hodgkin lymphoma. Study as a whole: With a 2-week interval, patients received intravenous nivolumab at 3 mg/kg.

This clone was seen just once. Its antigen is not known. Each patient's relapse followed autologous stem cell transplantation, and brentuximab vedotin exposure varied. Study results and caveats: Anyone who began nivolumab under 1 year after ASCT was excluded. It was reported that newly diagnosed patients had less baseline TCR diversity than healthy donors. At C4D1, TCR diversity had climbed significantly for CD4+ cells, though not for CD8+ cells.

This CDR3 is built from 17 residues. Germline CDR1 is MNHEY and CDR2 is SMNVEV (reference sequence). The germline V and J ends were trimmed by 0 bases and 4 bases, with 16 bases remaining between them. Only in-frame clones appear in the TCRdb table, and some are missing; sequencing was by immunoSEQ multiplex PCR. This table has 25,000 to 35,000 clones, 70% to 75% appearing once. This chain joins TRBV27 and TRBJ2-4; D is perhaps TRBD2 (5 bases). The sequence was obtained from a human donor with classical Hodgkin lymphoma. This material consisted of peripheral blood mononuclear cells (PBMCs), taken before the second cycle of nivolumab. This CDR3 reads CASSLSLPSRQKNIQYF. CDR3 nucleotide sequence: TGTGCCAGCAGTTTATCCCTCCCTAGCAGACAAAAAAACATTCAGTACTTC.